This TCR beta chain was recovered during a study of spatial heterogeneity in lung cancer. Overall study findings and caveats: Among blood samples, ubiquitous expanded tumor TCRs appeared more at resection than at follow-up.

The CDR3 is 13 amino acids. The V and J ends lost 6 bases and 3 bases, in that order; junction bases with no gene match: 5. CDR1 is DFQATT, CDR2 SNEGSKA, per germline (reference sequence). Indicated time point: sample taken at primary tumor resection. In each case, whole RNA from tumor, nontumor lung or frozen PBMC was sequenced unsorted. Samples came from some 71 TRACERx patients with untreated early-stage lung cancer. Concerning this clonotype: Its antigen remains unknown.

Every individual TCR cDNA molecule carried its own unique molecular identifier, which allowed correction of PCR and sequencing errors. TCRdb processed the 5' RACE reads anew with MiXCR; each CDR3 protein has one entry. The sample records about 90,000 distinct CDR3 sequences, around 8.6% being singletons. This receptor was obtained from a male donor with early-stage non-small cell lung cancer. The starting material was PBMCs, obtained at surgery. The chain employs TRBV20-1 and TRBJ1-5; 7 positions agree with TRBD1. CDR3 nucleotide sequence: TGCAGTGCCGGAGACAGGGCCAATCAGCCCCAGCATTTT. It translates to CSAGDRANQPQHF.